This T cell receptor (beta chain) was sequenced in a study of vaccination and CD4 T cells after COVID-19. Study-level background: The authors used overlapping spike peptides from SARS-CoV-2, HCoV-NL63, HCoV-OC43 and HCoV-229E to stimulate cells. Findings and limits, study-wide: Convalescent patients' median share of reactive clones seen only post-vaccination was about 87%.

As for treatment: roughly 11-day PBMC culture with coronavirus spike peptide pools or control peptides (ViraFEST assay). Days 3 and 7 saw half the medium replaced with fresh IL-2 medium. Turning to this clonotype: Its antigen is unidentified.

The CDR3 spans 16 residues. V lost 6 bases, J lost 2 bases, and 17 bases lay in between. Germline values: CDR1 MNHEY, CDR2 SMNVEV (reference sequence). Cultured CD4+ T-cell DNA underwent Oncomine TCR Beta short-read sequencing. It was cultured CD4+ T cells from which genomic DNA was extracted. TCRdb recomputed calls from the PCR reads with MiXCR, one row per CDR3 protein. The sample gives about 26,000 distinct CDR3 sequences, over 60% of which show up once; roughly 5% is in the top ten. This clonotype was sampled from a human donor who had recovered from COVID-19. Sequenced: CD4+ T cells from blood, cultured in vitro. The chain links TRBV27 to TRBJ1-5, with D perhaps matching TRBD1 (5 bases). For the CDR3, the DNA is TGTGCCAGCAGATCCGGGACGGGGGTCGGCAATCAGCCCCAGCATTTT. Protein product: CASRSGTGVGNQPQHF.